Here is one T cell receptor beta chain with its context. Deletions cut 5 bases from V and 4 bases from J, with 8 bases between. The CDR3 runs to 12 residues. CDR1 and CDR2 from the germline V gene are MDHEN and SYDVKM. This record comes from a study of blood T cell repertoires in COVID-19. Overall study context: Samples representing acute and convalescent COVID-19 were sourced from the United States, Italy and Spain. The analysed material was cDNA or gDNA that came from T cells, B-cell-depleted T cells, or PBMCs.

Under the authors' procedure: Estimation of nucleated cell counts relied on the amplification of reference gene primers. Profiling relied on immunoSEQ multiplex PCR, and the TCRdb table lists in-frame clones only, not all of them. D and trimming were read from the DNA, whereas the V and J calls and clone size are those reported in that table. Counted here are 200,000 to 250,000 clones, more than 65% occurring once; the ten biggest clones make up around 3.5%. This TCR derives from a woman at least 80 years old with acute or convalescent COVID-19. Material: peripheral blood. The chain carries TRBV28 and TRBJ1-1; D might be TRBD1 (5 bases). The CDR3 nucleotides read TGTGCCAGCAGTCAGGGCATCACTGAAGCTTTCTTT. It encodes CASSQGITEAFF.